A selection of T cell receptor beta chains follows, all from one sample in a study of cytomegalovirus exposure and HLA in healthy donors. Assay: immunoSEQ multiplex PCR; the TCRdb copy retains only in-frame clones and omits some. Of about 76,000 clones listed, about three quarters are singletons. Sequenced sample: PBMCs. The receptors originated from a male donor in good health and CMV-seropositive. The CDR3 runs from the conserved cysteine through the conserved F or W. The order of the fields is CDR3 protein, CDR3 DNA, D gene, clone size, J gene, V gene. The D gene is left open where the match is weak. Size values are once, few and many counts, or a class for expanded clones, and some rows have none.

CASSRDTSYEQYF,TGTGCCAGCAGCCGGGACACCTCCTACGAGCAGTACTTC,NA,NA,TRBJ2-7,TRBV7-8
CASSLEGAENSYEQYF,TGTGCCAGCAGCTTAGAAGGAGCGGAAAACTCCTACGAGCAGTACTTC,NA,many,TRBJ2-7,TRBV13
CASAYDRFGPQHF,TGTGCCAGCGCTTACGACAGGTTCGGCCCCCAGCATTTT,NA,NA,TRBJ1-5,TRBV6-6
CASSVATGRNTGELFF,TGTGCCAGCAGCGTAGCTACGGGAAGGAACACCGGGGAGCTGTTTTTT,NA,few,TRBJ2-2,TRBV9
CASSPGLMNTEAFF,TGTGCCAGCTCACCTGGACTCATGAACACTGAAGCTTTCTTT,NA,NA,TRBJ1-1,TRBV18
CSASMFGREDEQYF,TGCAGCGCCAGCATGTTCGGCAGGGAGGACGAGCAGTACTTC,NA,few,TRBJ2-7,TRBV29-1
CASSLRGSGANVLTF,TGTGCCAGCAGCCTCAGGGGCTCTGGGGCCAACGTCCTGACTTTC,NA,NA,TRBJ2-6,TRBV5-6
CASSYGQAYGYTF,TGTGCCAGCAGCTATGGACAGGCCTATGGCTACACCTTC,TRBD1,NA,TRBJ1-2,TRBV28
CASSFGGTGNTEAFF,TGCGCCAGCAGCTTTGGAGGGACAGGGAACACTGAAGCTTTCTTT,TRBD1,NA,TRBJ1-1,TRBV5-1
CASSYPTGGAGGIPYEQYF,TGTGCCAGCAGCTACCCTACCGGGGGAGCGGGAGGTATTCCCTACGAGCAGTACTTC,TRBD2,NA,TRBJ2-7,TRBV7-9